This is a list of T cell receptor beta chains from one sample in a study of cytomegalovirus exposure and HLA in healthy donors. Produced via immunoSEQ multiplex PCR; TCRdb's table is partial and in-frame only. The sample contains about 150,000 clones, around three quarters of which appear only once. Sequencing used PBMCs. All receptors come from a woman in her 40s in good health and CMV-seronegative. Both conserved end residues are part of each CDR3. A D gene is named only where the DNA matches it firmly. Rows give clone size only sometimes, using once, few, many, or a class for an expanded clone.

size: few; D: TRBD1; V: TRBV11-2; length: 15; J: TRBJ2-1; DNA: TGTGCCAGCAGCCCCTTGGACAGGCCTATTAGGGAGCAGTTCTTC; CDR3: CASSPLDRPIREQFF
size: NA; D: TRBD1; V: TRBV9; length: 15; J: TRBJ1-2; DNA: TGTGCCAGCAGCGCCAGGGGGCCTGCTCTCTATGGCTACACCTTC; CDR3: CASSARGPALYGYTF
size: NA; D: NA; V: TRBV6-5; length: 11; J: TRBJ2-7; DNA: TGTGCCAGCGGAGATTCCTACGAGCAGTACTTC; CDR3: CASGDSYEQYF
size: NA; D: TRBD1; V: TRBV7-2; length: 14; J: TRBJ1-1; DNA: TGTGCCAGCAGCTTACAGGGGGCGCGAACTGAAGCTTTCTTT; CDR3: CASSLQGARTEAFF
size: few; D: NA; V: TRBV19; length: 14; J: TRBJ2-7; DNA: TGTGCCAGTAGGGGGGCAGGTACTTCCTACGAGCAGTACTTC; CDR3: CASRGAGTSYEQYF
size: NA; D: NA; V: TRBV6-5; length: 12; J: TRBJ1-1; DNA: TGTGCCAGCAGTGACCCTCTTCAGGTGGCTTTCTTT; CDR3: CASSDPLQVAFF
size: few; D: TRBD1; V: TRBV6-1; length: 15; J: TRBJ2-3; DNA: TGTGCCAGCGGCCGCCGACAGGGAAATTGGGATACGCAGTATTTT; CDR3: CASGRRQGNWDTQYF
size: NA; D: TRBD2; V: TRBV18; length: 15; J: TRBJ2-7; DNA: TGTGCCAGCTCACCTGAACTAGCGGGTTTTTACGAGCAGTACTTC; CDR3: CASSPELAGFYEQYF
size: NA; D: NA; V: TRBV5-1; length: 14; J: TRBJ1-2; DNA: TGCGCCAGCAGCTTGGGGGGGCGCCACTATGGCTACACCTTC; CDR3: CASSLGGRHYGYTF
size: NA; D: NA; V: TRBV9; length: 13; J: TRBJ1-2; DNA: TGTGCCAGCAGCGTAGAACAGAACTATGGCTACACCTTC; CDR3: CASSVEQNYGYTF
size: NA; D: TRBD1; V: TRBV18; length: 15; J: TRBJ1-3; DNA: TGTGCCAGCTCACCATCAGGGGGTCCCGGAAACACCATATATTTT; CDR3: CASSPSGGPGNTIYF
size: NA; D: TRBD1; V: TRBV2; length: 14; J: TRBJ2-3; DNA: TGTGCCAGCAGCAGGACAGGGGGCACAGATACGCAGTATTTT; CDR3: CASSRTGGTDTQYF
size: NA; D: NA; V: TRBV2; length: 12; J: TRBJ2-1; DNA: TGTGCCAGCACGGGGGACGGCGATGAGCAGTTCTTC; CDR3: CASTGDGDEQFF